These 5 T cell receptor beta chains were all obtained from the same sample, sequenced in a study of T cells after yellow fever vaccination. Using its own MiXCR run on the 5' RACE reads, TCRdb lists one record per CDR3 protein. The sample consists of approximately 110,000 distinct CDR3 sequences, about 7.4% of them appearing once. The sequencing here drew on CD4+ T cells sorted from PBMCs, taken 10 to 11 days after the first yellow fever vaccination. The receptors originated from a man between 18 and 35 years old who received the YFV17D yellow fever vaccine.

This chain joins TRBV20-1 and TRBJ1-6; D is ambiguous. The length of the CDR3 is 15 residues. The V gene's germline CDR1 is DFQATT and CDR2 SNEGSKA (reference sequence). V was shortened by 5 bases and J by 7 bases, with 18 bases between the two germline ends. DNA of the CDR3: TGCAGTGCTCCCGGGGTCCGCTACCAGAATTCACCCCTCCACTTT. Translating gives CSAPGVRYQNSPLHF.

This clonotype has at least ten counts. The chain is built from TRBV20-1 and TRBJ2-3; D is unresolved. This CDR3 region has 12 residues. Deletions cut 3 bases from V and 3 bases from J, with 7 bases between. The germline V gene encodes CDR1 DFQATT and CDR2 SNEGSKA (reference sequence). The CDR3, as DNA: TGCAGTGCTAGTCCAGTAACAGATACGCAGTATTTT. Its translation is CSASPVTDTQYF.

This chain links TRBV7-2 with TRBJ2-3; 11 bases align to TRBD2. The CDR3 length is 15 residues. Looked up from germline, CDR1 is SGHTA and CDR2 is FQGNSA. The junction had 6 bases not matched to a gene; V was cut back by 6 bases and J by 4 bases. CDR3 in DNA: TGTGCCAGCAGACTTAGCGGGGGGGCCCCAGATACGCAGTATTTT. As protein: CASRLSGGAPDTQYF.

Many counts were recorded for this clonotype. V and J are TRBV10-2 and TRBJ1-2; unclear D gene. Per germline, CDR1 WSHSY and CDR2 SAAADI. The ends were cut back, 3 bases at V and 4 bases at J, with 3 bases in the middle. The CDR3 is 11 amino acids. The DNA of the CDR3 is TGCGCCAGCAGTGATGGCTATGGCTACACCTTC. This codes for CASSDGYGYTF.

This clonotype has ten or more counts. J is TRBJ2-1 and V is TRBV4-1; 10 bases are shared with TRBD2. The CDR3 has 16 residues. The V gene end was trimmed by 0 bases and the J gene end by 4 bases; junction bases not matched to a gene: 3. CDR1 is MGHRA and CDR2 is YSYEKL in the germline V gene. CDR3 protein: CASSQEGTSVYNEQFF. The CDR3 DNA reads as TGCGCCAGCAGCCAAGAGGGGACTAGCGTTTACAATGAGCAGTTCTTC.